This TCR beta chain was sequenced in a study of identical twins. The CDR3 contains 14 residues. Trimming took 0 bases from V and 2 from J, leaving 8 bases between them. Germline CDR1 KGHSH, CDR2 LQKENI. TCRdb reprocessed the 5' RACE reads with MiXCR, giving one entry per CDR3 protein. The sample shows some 500,000 distinct CDR3 sequences, 9.6% of them seen only once. This sample also appeared in a second study, on yellow fever vaccine responses in identical twins.

Sequencing was carried out using PBMCs. This TCR derives from a woman under 30 in good health. The rearrangement links TRBV18 to TRBJ2-7; D remains ambiguous. This CDR3 reads CASSPPVETYEQYF. The CDR3 region has the DNA TGTGCCAGCTCACCACCGGTGGAAACCTACGAGCAGTACTTC. Supplemented by reference TRBV18 and TRBJ2-7, the full variable domain reads NAGVMQNPRHLVRRRGQEARLRCSPMKGHSHVYWYRQLPEEGLKFMVYLQKENIIDESGMPKERFSAEFPKEGPSILRIQQVVRGDSAAYFCASSPPVETYEQYFGPGTRLTVT.